One and the same sample provided the 16 T cell receptor beta chains below, sequenced in a study of human T cells and chemical hapten exposure. TCRdb re-analysed the 5' RACE reads in MiXCR, keeping a single row per CDR3 protein. The profile shows about 81,000 distinct CDR3 sequences, approximately 15% of them singletons. Whole blood that had not been fractionated was the source of extracted total RNA. The receptors were sampled from a female donor in good health.

Concerning this clonotype: A much larger clone differs by one base, so this may be a read error. The rearrangement joins TRBV5-4 to TRBJ2-5; no firm D call. V lost 2 bases and J 3 bases, leaving 5 bases between the germline ends. The germline V gene has CDR1 SGHNT and CDR2 YYREEE (reference sequence). The CDR3 is 12 residues long. The CDR3, as DNA: TGTGCCAGCAGCTTAGGAGAAGAGACCCAGTACTTC. It yields the protein CASSLGEETQYF.

CDR3: CASRPSGRARNEQFF. The DNA for the CDR3 is TGTGCCAGCAGACCTAGCGGGAGGGCTCGGAATGAGCAGTTCTTC. The chain employs TRBV28 and TRBJ2-1, with 12 bases identical to TRBD2. There are 15 residues in the CDR3. Germline assignment: CDR1 MDHEN and CDR2 SYDVKM. V gave up 6 bases and J gave up 7 bases; unmatched junction bases: 7. Using reference TRBV28 and TRBJ2-1 for the parts outside the CDR3, the full variable domain is DVKVTQSSRYLVKRTGEKVFLECVQDMDHENMFWYRQDPGLGLRLIYFSYDVKMKEKGDIPEGYSVSREKKERFSLILESASTNQTSMYLCASRPSGRARNEQFFGPGTRLTVL.

The gene calls are TRBV7-2 and TRBJ2-2; D ambiguous. The CDR3 is 14 residues long. The V end lost 5 bases, the J end lost 2 bases, and 9 bases lay between the germline ends. The germline V gene has CDR1 SGHTA and CDR2 FQGNSA. The CDR3 nucleotides are TGTGCCAGCAGCCCGGGTCCTAACACCGGGGAGCTGTTTTTT. It yields the protein CASSPGPNTGELFF. Full variable domain (outside the CDR3, taken from reference TRBV7-2 and TRBJ2-2): GAGVSQSPSNKVTEKGKDVELRCDPISGHTALYWYRQSLGQGLEFLIYFQGNSAPDKSGLPSDRFSAERTGGSVSTLTIQRTQQEDSAVYLCASSPGPNTGELFFGEGSRLTVL.

This clonotype was counted between two and nine times. The chain combines TRBV6-1 with TRBJ2-2, with 7 positions matching TRBD2. Trimming cost V 7 bases and J 0 bases; bases outside gene matches: 8. The germline CDR1 and CDR2 sequences are MNHNS and SASEGT. The CDR3 covers 16 residues. The CDR3 DNA follows: TGTGCCAGCATCCCCTTGGGGGGGGCGAACACCGGGGAGCTGTTTTTT. Protein sequence: CASIPLGGANTGELFF.

The chain has TRBV5-1 and TRBJ1-4, with 8 bases aligning to TRBD1. There are 19 residues in the CDR3. CDR1 is SGHRS and CDR2 is YFSETQ in the germline V gene. The V segment lost 0 bases and the J segment 3 bases; nucleotides outside the gene matches: 13. CDR3 region: CASSLGSGGAELANEKLFF. DNA of the CDR3: TGCGCCAGCAGCTTGGGTTCAGGGGGCGCGGAACTGGCTAATGAAAAACTGTTTTTT. Based on the CDR3 plus reference TRBV5-1 and TRBJ1-4, the full variable domain is KAGVTQTPRYLIKTRGQQVTLSCSPISGHRSVSWYQQTPGQGLQFLFEYFSETQRNKGNFPGRFSGRQFSNSRSEMNVSTLELGDSALYLCASSLGSGGAELANEKLFFGSGTQLSVL.

The V gene is TRBV6-2 or TRBV6-3, the J gene TRBJ2-2; D is unclear. The V gene lost 0 bases and the J gene lost 4 bases, with 3 bases spanning the gap. CDR1 and CDR2 (germline): MNHEY, SVGEGT. This CDR3 has 13 amino acids. In DNA form, the CDR3 reads TGTGCCAGCAGTTACTCTAGCACCGGGGAGCTGTTTTTT. Its translation is CASSYSSTGELFF.

This clonotype has more than one count but fewer than ten. The V and J genes are TRBV3-1 and TRBJ1-2, with a weak D call TRBD1 (6 bases). This CDR3 spans 14 amino acids. The V gene's germline CDR1 is LGHDT and CDR2 YNNKEL (reference sequence). V lost 4 bases and J lost 7, with 16 bases in between. DNA of the CDR3: TGTGCCAGCAGCCTAGATCCAGGGGCCGGTGGCTACACCTTC. This sequence encodes CASSLDPGAGGYTF.

This chain joins TRBV12-3 or TRBV12-4 and TRBJ2-3, with 11 bases identical to TRBD2. The CDR3 sequence is 15 residues long. Trimming removed 5 bases from V and 1 base from J; junction bases left unmatched: 2. CDR3 protein: CASSGLAGRTDTQYF. The CDR3 DNA reads as TGTGCCAGCAGTGGACTAGCGGGCCGCACAGATACGCAGTATTTT.

The sample holds a few counts of this clonotype. V gene TRBV28 combines with J gene TRBJ1-1; the match to TRBD1 covers 7 bases. Germline V gene sequence: CDR1 MDHEN, CDR2 SYDVKM. The CDR3 runs 13 residues. Trimming took 6 bases from V and 7 from J; bases not matched to a gene: 8. CDR3 in DNA: TGTGCCAGCAGAGGGACAGTGTACAGTGAAGCTTTCTTT. Translation: CASRGTVYSEAFF.

This clonotype came up a few times. The chain carries TRBV12-3 or TRBV12-4 and TRBJ2-3; either TRBD1 or TRBD2 may supply D (5 bases each). The CDR3 is 14 amino acids. V lost 2 bases, J lost 2 bases, and 8 bases lay in between. CDR3 protein: CASSLMGDTDTQYF. CDR3 DNA: TGTGCCAGCAGTTTAATGGGGGACACAGATACGCAGTATTTT.

The table lists this clonotype with a few counts. V is TRBV6-6 and J is TRBJ1-2; D unclear. The CDR3 extends over 14 amino acids. Looked up from germline, CDR1 is MNHNY and CDR2 is SVGAGI (reference sequence). Between the trimmed V and J ends, which lost 1 base and 4 bases, there was a span of 10 bases. The CDR3 DNA follows: TGTGCCAGCAGTTACTTAAGGGCCCTCTATGGCTACACCTTC. Encoded protein: CASSYLRALYGYTF.

The gene calls are TRBV7-9 and TRBJ2-3; D perhaps matches TRBD2 (6 bases). The CDR3 sequence is 15 residues long. Germline CDR1 SEHNR, CDR2 FQNEAQ (reference sequence). Trimming left V 2 bases short and J 4 bases short, with 13 bases between. The CDR3 DNA is TGTGCCAGCAGCTTATACGGGAGCGTTCCAGATACGCAGTATTTT. Protein product: CASSLYGSVPDTQYF.

The chain couples TRBV20-1 to TRBJ2-1, with 8 bases identical to TRBD1. V trimming: 4 bases; J trimming: 6 bases; junction bases outside the gene matches: 2. The V gene's germline CDR1 is DFQATT and CDR2 SNEGSKA (reference sequence). This CDR3 has 12 residues. CDR3 DNA: TGCAGTGCTACGGACAGGGTCAATGAGCAGTTCTTC. It yields the protein CSATDRVNEQFF.

This clonotype was observed a few times. The rearrangement links TRBV20-1 to TRBJ1-5; 7 bases align to TRBD1. Trimming took 3 bases from V and 1 from J; bases not matched to a gene: 3. The length of the CDR3 is 14 residues. CDR1 is DFQATT and CDR2 is SNEGSKA in the germline V gene (reference sequence). CDR3 DNA: TGCAGTGCTAGGTACAGGGGCAGCAATCAGCCCCAGCATTTT. Encoded protein: CSARYRGSNQPQHF.

The V call is TRBV29-1, the J call TRBJ1-2, with D possibly matching TRBD1 (5 bases). CDR3 length: 17 amino acids. CDR1 SQVTM and CDR2 ANQGSEA come from the germline V gene. Trimming removed 6 bases from V and 1 base from J, with 24 bases in between. DNA of the CDR3: TGCAGCGTCGGACCGACGGGGACCGATACGCTTAACTATGGCTACACCTTC. This sequence encodes CSVGPTGTDTLNYGYTF.

This rearrangement joins TRBV11-2 to TRBJ1-2, with D possibly matching TRBD1 (5 bases). CDR3 length: 17 residues. In germline, CDR1 is SGHAT, CDR2 FQNNGV. The V end was cut by 3 bases, the J end by 3 bases, with 20 bases between. CDR3 region: CASSFGPQRGFHYGYTF. The CDR3, as DNA: TGTGCCAGCAGCTTCGGCCCTCAAAGGGGATTTCACTATGGCTACACCTTC. Filled out from reference TRBV11-2 and TRBJ1-2, the complete variable domain reads EAGVAQSPRYKIIEKRQSVAFWCNPISGHATLYWYQQILGQGPKLLIQFQNNGVVDDSQLPKDRFSAERLKGVDSTLKIQPAKLEDSAVYLCASSFGPQRGFHYGYTFGSGTRLTVV.